A single sample gave rise to the 28 T cell receptor beta chains below, sequenced in a study of Ad26.COV2.S vaccination and SARS-CoV-2 variants. TCRdb keeps only in-frame clones here, not all; method: immunoSEQ multiplex PCR. The table shows approximately 480,000 clones, with 87% occurring only once. Specified treatment: over 15 received Ad26.COV2.S at low or high dose, single or two shots; several received placebo; per-sample allocation not given. Vaccine and placebo recipients were sampled on day 63 after the first injection. The source material was peripheral blood, sampled in a trial of Ad26.COV2.S vaccine versus placebo. Every receptor here comes from a person aged 18-65 years who received the Ad26.COV2.S COVID-19 vaccine or a placebo.

The rearrangement joins TRBV24-1 to TRBJ2-1, with TRBD2 identical over 7 bases. Germline CDR1 KGHDR, CDR2 SFDVKD. The CDR3 has 14 amino acids. V shed 2 bases and J 4 bases; nucleotides not matched to a gene: 1. The CDR3 loop reads CATSDWREYNEQFF. The CDR3 DNA reads as TGTGCCACCAGTGATTGGCGGGAGTACAATGAGCAGTTCTTC.

The chain links TRBV30 to TRBJ2-7; the match to TRBD2 covers 8 bases. Germline CDR1 is GTSNPN and CDR2 is SVGIG (reference sequence). J lost 3 bases, V lost 1 base, and 2 bases had no gene match. There are 13 residues in the CDR3. The CDR3 region has the DNA TGTGCCTGGAGTGCCCTAGCGGGCTACGAGCAGTACTTC. Its protein is CAWSALAGYEQYF.

The V and J genes are TRBV7-9 and TRBJ2-3; D gene unclear. Trimming removed 10 bases at V and 4 bases at J, with 9 bases between. Germline CDR1 SEHNR, CDR2 FQNEAQ (reference sequence). The CDR3 spans 11 residues. CDR3 in amino acids: CATPTSDTQYF. Here the CDR3 DNA reads TGTGCCACCCCCACGTCAGATACGCAGTATTTT.

The CDR3 DNA is TGCGCCAGCAGCTTTAGAGGCGGAGATACGCAGTATTTT. Its protein is CASSFRGGDTQYF. V usage is TRBV5-1 and J usage is TRBJ2-3, with no clear D. CDR3 length: 13 residues. V lost 2 bases and J 5 bases, leaving 9 bases between the germline ends. The germline gives CDR1 SGHRS, CDR2 YFSETQ.

This clone was found a few times. The chain couples TRBV12-3 or TRBV12-4 to TRBJ2-7; D ambiguous. Trimming removed 1 base at V and 5 bases at J, with 9 bases between. This CDR3 region has 13 residues. For the CDR3, the DNA is TGTGCCAGCAGTTTAGGTGGGTATGACGAGCAGTACTTC. Amino acid sequence: CASSLGGYDEQYF.

J is TRBJ2-1 and V is TRBV4-2, with D perhaps being TRBD1 or TRBD2 (5 bases each). Trimming stripped 0 bases from V and 2 bases from J, with 14 bases between. From germline, CDR1 is LGHNA and CDR2 YNFKEQ. CDR3 length equals 17 residues. In DNA form, the CDR3 reads TGTGCCAGCAGCCAAGATTGGGGCGGGCCCCCCTACAATGAGCAGTTCTTC. Translating it yields CASSQDWGGPPYNEQFF.

The chain couples TRBV19 to TRBJ2-5; D possibly corresponds to TRBD2 (7 bases). V was shortened by 4 bases and J by 1 base, with 13 bases between the two germline ends. The CDR3 runs to 15 residues. Germline loops: CDR1 LNHDA, CDR2 SQIVND (reference sequence). CDR3 coding DNA: TGTGCCAGTAGTACCGGGGGGACACTCCAAGAGACCCAGTACTTC. Protein sequence: CASSTGGTLQETQYF.

This clone was counted a few times. DNA for the CDR3: TGTGCCAGCAGCCCCGACAGAGTCAATCAGCCCCAGCATTTT. It translates to CASSPDRVNQPQHF. The gene calls are TRBV7-2 and TRBJ1-5; D is possibly TRBD1 (5 bases). This CDR3 spans 14 amino acids. Trimming stripped 5 bases from V and 3 bases from J, with 11 bases between. Germline V gives CDR1 SGHTA, CDR2 FQGNSA.

V usage is TRBV7-2 and J usage is TRBJ2-2; no definite D call. Trimming left V 5 bases short and J 4 bases short, with 11 bases between. CDR1 and CDR2 from the germline V gene are SGHTA and FQGNSA. This CDR3 spans 14 amino acids. CDR3 sequence: CASSPVKATGELFF. In nucleotides, the CDR3 is TGTGCCAGCAGCCCCGTCAAGGCCACCGGGGAGCTGTTTTTT.

The chain uses TRBV25-1 and TRBJ2-7; D unclear. Trimming left V 4 bases short and J 1 base short, with 8 bases between. The V gene's germline CDR1 is MGHDK and CDR2 SYGVNS. The CDR3 is 13 amino acids. As DNA, the CDR3 is TGTGCCAGCAGTGTGGGCGGATCCTACGAGCAGTACTTC. Translating it yields CASSVGGSYEQYF.

The genes are TRBV5-4 and TRBJ2-3; D not resolved. The germline gives CDR1 SGHNT, CDR2 YYREEE (reference sequence). Trimming removed 2 bases at V and 2 bases at J, with 6 bases between. CDR3 length: 13 residues. CDR3 coding DNA: TGTGCCAGCAGCTTTAGTACCACAGATACGCAGTATTTT. Its protein product is CASSFSTTDTQYF.

This clone has just a few counts. The CDR3 bases are TGTGCCAGCAGCTTAAATAGCGCAGATACGCAGTATTTT. This codes for CASSLNSADTQYF. The chain joins TRBV11-3 to TRBJ2-3; D might be TRBD2 (5 bases). The V and J ends lost 2 bases and 4 bases respectively, with 7 bases between them. The germline V gene encodes CDR1 SGHNT and CDR2 YENEEA. The CDR3 spans 13 residues.

V usage is TRBV27 and J usage is TRBJ2-1; 7 bases are shared with TRBD2. This CDR3 contains 16 residues. V gave up 8 bases and J gave up 2 bases; unmatched junction bases: 12. Germline-derived CDR1 and CDR2 are MNHEY and SMNVEV (reference sequence). CDR3 loop: CASHSGGLGTYNEQFF. CDR3 nucleotide sequence: TGTGCCAGCCACTCGGGCGGACTAGGGACCTACAATGAGCAGTTCTTC.

This chain uses TRBV5-4 with TRBJ1-5; TRBD1 agrees at 8 bases. Germline lookup yields CDR1 SGHNT and CDR2 YYREEE (reference sequence). Trimming at V came to 0 bases and at J to 3 bases, leaving 11 bases not matched to a gene. There are 18 residues in the CDR3. In DNA, the CDR3 is TGTGCCAGCAGCTTGGAGCCCTACAGGGGGAGGACCAATCAGCCCCAGCATTTT. Translation: CASSLEPYRGRTNQPQHF.

The gene calls are TRBV18 and TRBJ1-4; D unclear. V shed 5 bases and J shed 3 bases, with 16 bases lying between them. The CDR3 has 16 amino acids. Germline CDR1 and CDR2: KGHSH and LQKENI. The chain's CDR3 is CASSTNSTLSNEKLFF. In nucleotides, the CDR3 is TGTGCCAGCTCAACGAATTCCACCCTCTCTAATGAAAAACTGTTTTTT. Filled out from reference TRBV18 and TRBJ1-4, the complete variable domain reads NAGVMQNPRHLVRRRGQEARLRCSPMKGHSHVYWYRQLPEEGLKFMVYLQKENIIDESGMPKERFSAEFPKEGPSILRIQQVVRGDSAAYFCASSTNSTLSNEKLFFGSGTQLSVL.

This clone has just one count. The J gene is TRBJ2-1, the V gene TRBV7-9; 7 nucleotides agree with TRBD2. From germline, CDR1 is SEHNR and CDR2 FQNEAQ (reference sequence). The V and J ends lost 3 bases and 4 bases, in that order; junction bases with no gene match: 15. The CDR3 loop spans 18 amino acids. This CDR3 reads CASSLLSSLRERYNEQFF. CDR3 bases: TGTGCCAGCAGCTTGCTAAGTAGTTTGCGGGAGAGATACAATGAGCAGTTCTTC.

The chain combines TRBV7-2 with TRBJ1-1; D not certain. The CDR3 extends over 14 amino acids. With 5 bases removed from V and 4 bases from J, the gap between germline ends came to 14 bases. Looked up from germline, CDR1 is SGHTA and CDR2 is FQGNSA. The CDR3, as DNA: TGTGCCAGCAGCCTCGACCTGGGAGGCACTGAAGCTTTCTTT. It specifies CASSLDLGGTEAFF.

V usage is TRBV24-1 and J usage is TRBJ2-2; unclear D gene. Trimming pared 6 bases from V and 9 bases from J, leaving 13 bases between. CDR3 length: 13 residues. Germline lookup yields CDR1 KGHDR and CDR2 SFDVKD. In DNA, the CDR3 is TGTGCCACCAGTTCACCCGGGTCGTGGGAGCTGTTTTTT. Encoded protein: CATSSPGSWELFF.

This clone was seen only once. The chain has TRBV2 and TRBJ2-3; the D gene could be TRBD1 or TRBD2 (5 bases each). This CDR3 is 14 amino acids long. V lost 6 bases, J lost 6 bases, and 16 bases lay in between. Germline lookup yields CDR1 SNHLY and CDR2 FYNNEI. This chain's CDR3 is CASRGTNYADTQYF. The CDR3 coding sequence is TGTGCCAGCAGAGGGACGAACTATGCGGATACGCAGTATTTT.

The CDR3 sequence is CAWSVALSHEQFF. CDR3 in DNA: TGTGCCTGGAGTGTAGCTCTGTCGCATGAGCAGTTCTTC. This chain uses TRBV30 with TRBJ2-1; D not certain. V was pared by 0 bases and J by 8 bases, with 11 bases between. In germline, CDR1 is GTSNPN, CDR2 SVGIG (reference sequence). CDR3 length: 13 residues. The complete variable domain, with remaining parts taken from reference TRBV30 and TRBJ2-1, reads SQTIHQWPATLVQPVGSPLSLECTVEGTSNPNLYWYRQAAGRGLQLLFYSVGIGQISSEVPQNLSASRPQDRQFILSSKKLLLSDSGFYLCAWSVALSHEQFFGPGTRLTVL.

This clone was counted only a few times. The chain couples TRBV7-2 to TRBJ2-7; 8 bases match TRBD2. Germline-derived CDR1 and CDR2 are SGHTA and FQGNSA. The CDR3 has 16 residues. V was pared by 1 base and J by 4 bases, with 9 bases of the junction left unmatched. In nucleotides, the CDR3 is TGTGCCAGCAGCTTAGGGACGGGAGGGCAAAATTACGAGCAGTACTTC. Translating it yields CASSLGTGGQNYEQYF.

J is TRBJ2-3 and V is TRBV2; tentatively, D is TRBD2 (6 bases). V lost 10 bases, J lost 1 base, and 15 bases lay in between. CDR1 is SNHLY and CDR2 is FYNNEI in the germline V gene. The CDR3 has 14 amino acids. The CDR3 DNA is TGTGCCACCGGCGGGGCCGGGGGCACAGATACGCAGTATTTT. Amino acids: CATGGAGGTDTQYF. Variable domain in full (rest from reference TRBV2 and TRBJ2-3): EPEVTQTPSHQVTQMGQEVILRCVPISNHLYFYWYRQILGQKVEFLVSFYNNEISEKSEIFDDQFSVERPDGSNFTLKIRSTKLEDSAMYFCATGGAGGTDTQYFGPGTRLTVL.

The CDR3 sequence: CASSGRQGYSNQPQHF. The CDR3 nucleotides read TGTGCCAGCAGTGGTAGACAGGGCTATAGCAATCAGCCCCAGCATTTT. V usage is TRBV2 and J usage is TRBJ1-5; 7 bases line up with TRBD1. This CDR3 has 16 amino acids. V lost 4 bases, J lost 0 bases, and 6 bases stayed unmatched. Looked up from germline, CDR1 is SNHLY and CDR2 is FYNNEI.

This clone was seen just once. This chain connects TRBV5-4 to TRBJ2-6; D gene ambiguous. This CDR3 spans 18 amino acids. From germline, CDR1 is SGHNT and CDR2 YYREEE (reference sequence). The V end lost 0 bases, the J end lost 0 bases, and 13 bases lay between the germline ends. Here the CDR3 DNA reads TGTGCCAGCAGCTTGGCGCCAGGAACCCTCTCTGGGGCCAACGTCCTGACTTTC. It specifies CASSLAPGTLSGANVLTF.

The chain joins TRBV3-1 (or the pseudogene TRBV3-2) to TRBJ1-1, with D uncertain. With 9 bases removed from V and 0 bases from J, the gap between germline ends came to 8 bases. This CDR3 contains 12 residues. Per the germline V gene, CDR1 is LGHDT and CDR2 is YNNKEL (reference sequence). The CDR3 DNA reads TGTGCCAGTGGGGAGTTGAACACTGAAGCTTTCTTT. It is translated as CASGELNTEAFF.

The chain combines TRBV30 with TRBJ2-3; no definite D call. V dropped 3 bases and J dropped 7 bases, with 23 bases sitting between them. Germline CDR1 GTSNPN, CDR2 SVGIG (reference sequence). The CDR3 has 16 residues. The CDR3 sequence is CAWSGMKAPTDYTQYF. The CDR3 DNA is TGTGCCTGGAGCGGTATGAAGGCCCCCACTGATTATACGCAGTATTTT. Based on the CDR3 plus reference TRBV30 and TRBJ2-3, the full variable domain is SQTIHQWPATLVQPVGSPLSLECTVEGTSNPNLYWYRQAAGRGLQLLFYSVGIGQISSEVPQNLSASRPQDRQFILSSKKLLLSDSGFYLCAWSGMKAPTDYTQYFGPGTRLTVL.

This clone was counted once. The chain combines TRBV19 with TRBJ2-1; TRBD2 is a possible D gene (6 bases). The germline V and J ends were trimmed by 4 bases and 6 bases, with 19 bases remaining between them. Germline V CDR1 and CDR2: LNHDA, SQIVND (reference sequence). The CDR3 runs to 16 residues. The CDR3 region has the DNA TGTGCCAGTAGTAAGGTGGGGGGAAAGTTCGGCAATGAGCAGTTCTTC. It is translated as CASSKVGGKFGNEQFF. Full variable domain (rest looked up from reference TRBV19 and TRBJ2-1): DGGITQSPKYLFRKEGQNVTLSCEQNLNHDAMYWYRQDPGQGLRLIYYSQIVNDFQKGDIAEGYSVSREKKESFPLTVTSAQKNPTAFYLCASSKVGGKFGNEQFFGPGTRLTVL.

The rearrangement joins TRBV30 to TRBJ2-1, with D perhaps being TRBD1 or TRBD2 (6 bases each). Deletions cut 0 bases from V and 6 bases from J, with 15 bases between. The germline V gene encodes CDR1 GTSNPN and CDR2 SVGIG (reference sequence). The CDR3 runs to 15 residues. The CDR3 nucleotides read TGTGCCTGGAGTGTAGGGGGGTCGTCAGGCAATGAGCAGTTCTTC. Protein product: CAWSVGGSSGNEQFF.